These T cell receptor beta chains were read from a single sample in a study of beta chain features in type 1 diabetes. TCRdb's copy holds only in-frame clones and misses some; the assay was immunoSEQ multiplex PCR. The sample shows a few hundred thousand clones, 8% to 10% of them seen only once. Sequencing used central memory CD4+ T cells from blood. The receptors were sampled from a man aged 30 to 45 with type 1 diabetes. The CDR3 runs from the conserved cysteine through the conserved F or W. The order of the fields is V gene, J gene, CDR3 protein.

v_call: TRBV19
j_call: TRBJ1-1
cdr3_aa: CASSIEASMNTEAFF

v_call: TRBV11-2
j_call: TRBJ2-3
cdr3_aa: CASSSREDDTQYF

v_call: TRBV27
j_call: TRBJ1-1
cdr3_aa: CASSLNRGAEAFF

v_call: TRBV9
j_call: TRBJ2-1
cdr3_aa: CASSVGGTTDNEQFF

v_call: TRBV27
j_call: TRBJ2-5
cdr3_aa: CASSDGREQYF

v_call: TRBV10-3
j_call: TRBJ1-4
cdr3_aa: CAISARDRRATNEKLFF

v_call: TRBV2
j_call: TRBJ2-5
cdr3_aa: CASIKNLGETQYF

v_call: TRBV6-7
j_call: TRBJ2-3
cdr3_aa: CASRALPTQYF

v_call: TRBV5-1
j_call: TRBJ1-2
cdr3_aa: CASSLGSGTGGAGNYGYTF

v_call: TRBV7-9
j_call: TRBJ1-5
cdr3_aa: CASSLEVGPQHF

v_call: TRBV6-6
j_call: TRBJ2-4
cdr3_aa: CASSLARHAKNIQYF

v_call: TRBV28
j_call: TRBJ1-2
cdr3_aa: CASSGGGWSYGYTF

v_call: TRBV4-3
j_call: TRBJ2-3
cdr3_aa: CASSLGRTGLEADTQYF

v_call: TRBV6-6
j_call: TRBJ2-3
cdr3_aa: CASTSWGTETDTQYF

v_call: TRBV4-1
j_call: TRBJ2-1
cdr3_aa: CASSHPGARRVYEQFF

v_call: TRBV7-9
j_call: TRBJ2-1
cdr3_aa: CASSPDTGQFF

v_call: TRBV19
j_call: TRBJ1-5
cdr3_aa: CASSMGGRDQPQHF

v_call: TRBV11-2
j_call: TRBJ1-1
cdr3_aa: CASRPYRGETEAFF

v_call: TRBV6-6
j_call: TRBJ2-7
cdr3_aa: CASSWDSSYEQYF

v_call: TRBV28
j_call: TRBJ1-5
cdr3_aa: CASTQRGQPQHF

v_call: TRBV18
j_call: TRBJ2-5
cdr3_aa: CASSPDQGAKTQYF

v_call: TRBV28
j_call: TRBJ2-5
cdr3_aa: CASSFFGQGGETQYF

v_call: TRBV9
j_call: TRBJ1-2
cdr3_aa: CASSVGAKSDYGYTF

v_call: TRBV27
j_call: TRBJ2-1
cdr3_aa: CASSLWTGEDEQFF

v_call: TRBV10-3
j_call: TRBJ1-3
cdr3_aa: CAIDRGNGNTIYF

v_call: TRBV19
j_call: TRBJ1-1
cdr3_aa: CASSRQGVVTEAFF

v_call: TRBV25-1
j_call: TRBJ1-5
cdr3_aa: CASSPGQGGYQPQHF

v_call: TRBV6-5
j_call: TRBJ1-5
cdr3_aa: CASSLTGYSNQPQHF

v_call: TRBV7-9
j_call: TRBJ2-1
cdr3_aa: CASSLSDNEQFF

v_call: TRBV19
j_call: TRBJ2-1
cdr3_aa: CASSHQLAPHEQFF

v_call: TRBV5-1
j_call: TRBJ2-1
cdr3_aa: CASSLARGTGSYNEQFF

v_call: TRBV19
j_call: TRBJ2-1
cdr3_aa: CASSMYLANEQFF

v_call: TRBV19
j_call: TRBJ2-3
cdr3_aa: CAIRRANTDTQYF

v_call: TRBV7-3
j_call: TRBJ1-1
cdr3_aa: CASSLVTVSEAFF

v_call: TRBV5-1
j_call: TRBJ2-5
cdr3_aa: CASSLTGSGETQYF

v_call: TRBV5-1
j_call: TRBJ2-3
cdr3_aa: CASSRTGSPDTQYF

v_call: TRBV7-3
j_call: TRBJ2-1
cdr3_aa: CASSALGSYNEQFF

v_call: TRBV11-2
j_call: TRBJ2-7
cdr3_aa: CASSLERGVYEQYF

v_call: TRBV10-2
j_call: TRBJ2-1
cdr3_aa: CASGTSGYNEQFF

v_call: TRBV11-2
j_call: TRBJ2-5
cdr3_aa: CASRAGVFGETQYF

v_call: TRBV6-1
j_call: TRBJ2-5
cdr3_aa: CASSGQPQETQYF

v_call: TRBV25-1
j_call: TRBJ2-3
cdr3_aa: CASGTNLAVDTQYF

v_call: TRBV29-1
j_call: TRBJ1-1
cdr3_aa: CSVEGRLNTEAFF

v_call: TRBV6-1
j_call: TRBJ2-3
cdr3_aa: CASSVTGGADTQYF

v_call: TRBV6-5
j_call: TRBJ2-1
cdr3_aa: CASSPDRGHHEQFF